A single TCR beta chain is shown here with its context. Its ends do not fully match the called genes, so a read error is possible. This sample was included in a study of shared clonotypes between healthy human individuals. The wider study: In total, the donors were two women and three men aged 18 to 49.

Template for every sorted-subset replicate PCR totaled approximately 200 ng DNA, roughly 30,000 T cell genomes. Repertoires were generated with immunoSEQ multiplex PCR, while TCRdb's copy carries only in-frame clones and drops some. There are about 2.5 million clones in the sample; just under 95% occur only once, and 0.3% to 0.4% lies in the top ten. Sequenced input: naive CD4+ T cells from PBMCs. Subset in this sample: CD45RA+ positively selected. This receptor was taken from a man aged 18-30 years in good health. Some clones in this sample may be carry-over from other donors' samples.

CDR3 coding DNA: TGTGCCAGCAGCCTAGCGGGAGCCTCTGGGGCCAACGTCCTGACTTTC. Its translation is CASSLAGASGANVLTF. The gene calls are TRBV7-2 and TRBJ2-6; 10 nucleotides match TRBD2. This CDR3 region has 16 residues. The V gene's germline CDR1 is SGHTA and CDR2 FQGNSA.